Sequencing of this TCR beta chain was carried out in a study of cytomegalovirus exposure and HLA in healthy donors. Whole-study findings and limits: When analyzed later, a missense DCLRE1C variant was found to be linked to TCR beta V- and J-gene trimming. A later examination showed that TCR association rates differed by HLA locus, with DRB1 most and HLA-C fewest. Of the V segments, some could not be distinguished, including TRBV6-2 and TRBV6-3, and were excluded.

PCR primers comprised 60 Vbeta and 13 Jbeta primers. As handled by the study authors: Unique TCR beta chains totaled approximately 83 million in a later count, with roughly 10 million of them shared. Here immunoSEQ multiplex PCR was the method, and the copy in TCRdb shows in-frame clones only, minus some. V, J and clone size reflect that table, while D and trimming were determined from the DNA. The table includes 130,000 to 150,000 clones, roughly 80% detected once. Trimming stripped 0 bases from V and 5 bases from J, with 10 bases between. Per germline, CDR1 LNHNV and CDR2 YYDKDF (reference sequence). CDR3 length: 15 amino acids. Note on this clone: What it binds is unknown.

Sequenced: PBMCs. The chain has TRBV15 and TRBJ2-2; a possible D gene is TRBD2 (5 bases). The clonotype originates from a man aged 35 to 55 in good health and CMV-seropositive. In DNA form, the CDR3 reads TGTGCCACCAGCAGAGATACCCCGGGGACCGGGGAGCTGTTTTTT. This gives the protein CATSRDTPGTGELFF.